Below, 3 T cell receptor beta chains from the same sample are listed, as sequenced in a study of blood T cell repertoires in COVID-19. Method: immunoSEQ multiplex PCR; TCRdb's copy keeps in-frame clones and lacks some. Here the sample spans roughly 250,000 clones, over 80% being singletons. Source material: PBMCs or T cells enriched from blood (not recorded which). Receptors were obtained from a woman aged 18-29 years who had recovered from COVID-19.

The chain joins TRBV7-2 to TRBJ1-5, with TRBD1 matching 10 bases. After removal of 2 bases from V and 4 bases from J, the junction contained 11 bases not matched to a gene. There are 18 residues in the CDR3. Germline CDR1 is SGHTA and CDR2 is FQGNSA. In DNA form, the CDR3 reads TGTGCCAGCAGCTTATTTGGGACAGGGGTTTTCGCGAATCAGCCCCAGCATTTT. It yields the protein CASSLFGTGVFANQPQHF.

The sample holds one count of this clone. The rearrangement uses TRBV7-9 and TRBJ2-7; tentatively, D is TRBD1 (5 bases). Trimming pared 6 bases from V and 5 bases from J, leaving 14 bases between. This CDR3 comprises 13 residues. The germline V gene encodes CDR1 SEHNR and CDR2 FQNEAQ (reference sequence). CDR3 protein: CASSGQGSHEQYF. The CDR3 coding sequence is TGTGCCAGCAGTGGGCAGGGATCCCACGAGCAGTACTTC.

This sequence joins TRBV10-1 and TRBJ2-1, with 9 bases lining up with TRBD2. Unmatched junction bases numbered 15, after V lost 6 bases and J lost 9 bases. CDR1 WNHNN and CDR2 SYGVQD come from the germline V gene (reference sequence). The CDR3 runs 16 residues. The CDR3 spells CASSPAAGGGNVEQFF. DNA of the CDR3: TGCGCCAGCAGCCCCGCGGCGGGAGGGGGGAACGTTGAGCAGTTCTTC.